Given below is one TCR beta chain in context. CDR1 and CDR2 from the germline V gene are SNHLY and FYNNEI. J lost 4 bases, V lost 3 bases, and 7 bases had no gene match. This CDR3 contains 15 residues. The source of the sample is a study of T cell responses to AZD1222 COVID-19 vaccine. Sequencing was performed with immunoSEQ multiplex PCR; in TCRdb, only in-frame clones are kept and a portion is missing. In the table there are over 100,000 clones, approximately 93% of which are singletons. V usage is TRBV2 and J usage is TRBJ2-5, with 8 nucleotides matching TRBD2. The sequencing here drew on peripheral blood, taken on day 0 of AZD1222 vaccination. The clonotype originates from an adult in good health. As DNA, the CDR3 is TGTGCCAGCAGTGAGTTTGGGACTAGGGGAGAGACCCAGTACTTC. Amino acid sequence: CASSEFGTRGETQYF.